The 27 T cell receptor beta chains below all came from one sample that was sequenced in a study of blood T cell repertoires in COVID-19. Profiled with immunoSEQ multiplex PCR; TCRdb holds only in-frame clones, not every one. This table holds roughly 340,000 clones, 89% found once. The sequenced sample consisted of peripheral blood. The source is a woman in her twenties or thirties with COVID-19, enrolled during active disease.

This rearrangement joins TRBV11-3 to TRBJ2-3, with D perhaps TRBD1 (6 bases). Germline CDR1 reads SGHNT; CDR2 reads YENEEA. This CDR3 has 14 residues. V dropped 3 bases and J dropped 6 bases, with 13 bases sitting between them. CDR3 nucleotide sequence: TGTGCCAGCAGCTTTACCGGGACACGGGATACGCAGTATTTT. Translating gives CASSFTGTRDTQYF.

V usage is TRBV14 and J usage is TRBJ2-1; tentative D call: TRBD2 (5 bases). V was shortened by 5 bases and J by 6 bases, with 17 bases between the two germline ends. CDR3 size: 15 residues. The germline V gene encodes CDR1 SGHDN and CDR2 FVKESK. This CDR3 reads CASSARQGLLNEQFF. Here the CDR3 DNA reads TGTGCCAGCAGCGCCCGCCAAGGACTTCTCAATGAGCAGTTCTTC.

Here the CDR3 DNA reads TGCACCGTCGCGGGACAGCTAAATGAAAAACTGTTTTTT. This codes for CTVAGQLNEKLFF. This rearrangement joins TRBV29-1 to TRBJ1-4; 7 nucleotides line up with TRBD1. Per germline, CDR1 SQVTM and CDR2 ANQGSEA. This CDR3 spans 13 amino acids.

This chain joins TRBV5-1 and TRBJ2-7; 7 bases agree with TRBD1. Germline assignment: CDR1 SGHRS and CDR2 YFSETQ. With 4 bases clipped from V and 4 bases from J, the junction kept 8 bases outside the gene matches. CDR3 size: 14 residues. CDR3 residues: CASSVGQTGYEQYF. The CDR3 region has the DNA TGCGCCAGCAGCGTCGGTCAGACAGGGTACGAGCAGTACTTC.

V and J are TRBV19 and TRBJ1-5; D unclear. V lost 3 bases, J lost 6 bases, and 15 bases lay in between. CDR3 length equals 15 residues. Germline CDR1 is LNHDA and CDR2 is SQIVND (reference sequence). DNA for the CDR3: TGTGCCAGTAGTATCTCCGGGGTTGGAAGTCAGCCCCAGCATTTT. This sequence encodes CASSISGVGSQPQHF.

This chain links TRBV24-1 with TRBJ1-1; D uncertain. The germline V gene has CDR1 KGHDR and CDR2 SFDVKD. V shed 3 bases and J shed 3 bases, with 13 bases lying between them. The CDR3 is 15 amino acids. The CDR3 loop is CATSDGRAGDTEAFF. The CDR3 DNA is TGTGCCACCAGTGATGGACGGGCGGGAGACACTGAAGCTTTCTTT.

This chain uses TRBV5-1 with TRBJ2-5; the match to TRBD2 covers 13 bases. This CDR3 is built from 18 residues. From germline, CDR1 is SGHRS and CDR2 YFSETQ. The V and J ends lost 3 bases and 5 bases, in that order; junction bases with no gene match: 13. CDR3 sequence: CASSSAPTSGRRAETQYF. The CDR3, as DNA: TGCGCCAGCAGCTCGGCCCCGACTAGCGGGAGGCGGGCGGAGACCCAGTACTTC.

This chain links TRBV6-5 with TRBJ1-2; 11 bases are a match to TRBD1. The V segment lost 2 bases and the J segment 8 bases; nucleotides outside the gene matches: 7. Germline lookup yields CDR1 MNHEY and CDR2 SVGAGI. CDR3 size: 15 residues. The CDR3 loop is CASSYGQGALHGYTF. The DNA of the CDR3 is TGTGCCAGCAGTTACGGACAGGGGGCGCTTCACGGCTACACCTTC.

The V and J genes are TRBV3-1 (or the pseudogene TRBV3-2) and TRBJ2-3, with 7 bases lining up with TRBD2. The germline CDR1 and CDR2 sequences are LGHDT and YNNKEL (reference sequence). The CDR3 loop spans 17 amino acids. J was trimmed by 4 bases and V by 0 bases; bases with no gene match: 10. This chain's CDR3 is CASSQEFLAVAPDTQYF. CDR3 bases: TGTGCCAGCAGCCAAGAATTCCTAGCGGTGGCTCCAGATACGCAGTATTTT.

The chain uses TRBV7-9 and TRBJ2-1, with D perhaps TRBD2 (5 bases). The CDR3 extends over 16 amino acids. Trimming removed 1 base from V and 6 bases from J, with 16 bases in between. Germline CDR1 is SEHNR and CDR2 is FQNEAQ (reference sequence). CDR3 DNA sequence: TGTGCCAGCAGCTTAGTAGGGAGAGAATGGGGCAATGAGCAGTTCTTC. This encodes CASSLVGREWGNEQFF.

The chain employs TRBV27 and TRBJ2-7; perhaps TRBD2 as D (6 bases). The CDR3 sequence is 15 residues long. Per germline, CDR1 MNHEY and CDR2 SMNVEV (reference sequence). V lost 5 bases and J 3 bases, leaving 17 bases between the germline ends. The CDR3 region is CASSPHRGLDYEQYF. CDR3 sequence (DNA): TGTGCCAGCAGTCCCCACCGGGGGTTGGACTACGAGCAGTACTTC.

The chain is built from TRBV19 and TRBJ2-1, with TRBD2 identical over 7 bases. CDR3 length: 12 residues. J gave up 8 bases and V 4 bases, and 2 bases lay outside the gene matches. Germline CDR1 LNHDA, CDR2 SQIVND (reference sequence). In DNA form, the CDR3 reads TGTGCCAGTAGTACCCGGGGGGATGAGCAGTTCTTC. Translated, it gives CASSTRGDEQFF. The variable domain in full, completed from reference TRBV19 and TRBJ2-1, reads DGGITQSPKYLFRKEGQNVTLSCEQNLNHDAMYWYRQDPGQGLRLIYYSQIVNDFQKGDIAEGYSVSREKKESFPLTVTSAQKNPTAFYLCASSTRGDEQFFGPGTRLTVL.

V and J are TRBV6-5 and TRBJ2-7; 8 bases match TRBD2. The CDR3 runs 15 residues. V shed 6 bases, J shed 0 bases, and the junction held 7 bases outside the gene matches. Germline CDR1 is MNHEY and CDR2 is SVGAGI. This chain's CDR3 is CASRVAGLGSYEQYF. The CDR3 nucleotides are TGTGCCAGCAGGGTAGCGGGGTTGGGCTCCTACGAGCAGTACTTC.

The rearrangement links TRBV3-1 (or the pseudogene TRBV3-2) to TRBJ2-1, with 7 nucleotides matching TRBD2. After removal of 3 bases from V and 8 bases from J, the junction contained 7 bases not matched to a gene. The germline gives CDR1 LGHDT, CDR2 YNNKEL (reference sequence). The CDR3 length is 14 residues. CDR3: CASSQGSGRDEQFF. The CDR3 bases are TGTGCCAGCAGCCAGGGATCGGGGAGGGATGAGCAGTTCTTC.

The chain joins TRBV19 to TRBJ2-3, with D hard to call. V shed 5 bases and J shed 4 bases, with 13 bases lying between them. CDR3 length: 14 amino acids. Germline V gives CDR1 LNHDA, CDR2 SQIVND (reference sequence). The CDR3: CASSPSGSPDTQYF. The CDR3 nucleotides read TGTGCCAGTAGTCCCTCCGGTAGTCCAGATACGCAGTATTTT.

In nucleotides, the CDR3 is TGTGCCAGCAGTTTGATCCGTGGGAAGGAGGCAGATACGCAGTATTTT. This codes for CASSLIRGKEADTQYF. This sequence joins TRBV28 and TRBJ2-3, with D tentatively TRBD2 (5 bases). V dropped 3 bases and J dropped 4 bases, with 17 bases sitting between them. Germline V gives CDR1 MDHEN, CDR2 SYDVKM. This CDR3 contains 16 residues.

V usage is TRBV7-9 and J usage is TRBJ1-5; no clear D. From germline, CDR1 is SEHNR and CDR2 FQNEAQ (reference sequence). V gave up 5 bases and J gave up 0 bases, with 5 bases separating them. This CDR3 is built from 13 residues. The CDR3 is CASSPNSNQPQHF. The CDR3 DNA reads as TGTGCCAGCAGCCCTAATAGCAATCAGCCCCAGCATTTT. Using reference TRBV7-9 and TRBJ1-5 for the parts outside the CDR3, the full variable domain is DTGVSQNPRHKITKRGQNVTFRCDPISEHNRLYWYRQTLGQGPEFLTYFQNEAQLEKSRLLSDRFSAERPKGSFSTLEIQRTEQGDSAMYLCASSPNSNQPQHFGDGTRLSIL.

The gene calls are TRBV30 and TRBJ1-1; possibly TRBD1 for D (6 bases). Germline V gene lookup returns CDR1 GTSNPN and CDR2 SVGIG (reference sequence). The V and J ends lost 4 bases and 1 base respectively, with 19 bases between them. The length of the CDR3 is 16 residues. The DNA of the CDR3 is TGTGCCTGGATTCGTGGGGGCGCTGGGGCGAACACTGAAGCTTTCTTT. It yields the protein CAWIRGGAGANTEAFF.

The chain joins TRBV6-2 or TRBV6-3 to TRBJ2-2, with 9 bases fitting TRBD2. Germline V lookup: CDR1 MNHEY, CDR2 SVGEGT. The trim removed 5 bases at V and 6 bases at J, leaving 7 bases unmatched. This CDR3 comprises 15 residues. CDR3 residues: CASSPQAGGSGELFF. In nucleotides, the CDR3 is TGTGCCAGCAGTCCCCAGGCGGGGGGGTCCGGGGAGCTGTTTTTT.

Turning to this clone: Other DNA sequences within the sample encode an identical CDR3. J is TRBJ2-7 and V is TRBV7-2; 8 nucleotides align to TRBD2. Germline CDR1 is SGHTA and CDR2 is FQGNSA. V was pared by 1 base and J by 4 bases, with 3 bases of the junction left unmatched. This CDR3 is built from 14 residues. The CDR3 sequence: CASSLETGGYEQYV. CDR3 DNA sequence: TGTGCCAGCAGCTTAGAGACGGGGGGGTACGAGCAGTACGTC.

CDR3 coding DNA: TGTGCCAGCAGCACCGACAGGGGGGCTAATGAAAAACTGTTTTTT. Encoded protein: CASSTDRGANEKLFF. The genes are TRBV7-2 and TRBJ1-4; 9 nucleotides agree with TRBD1. From germline, CDR1 is SGHTA and CDR2 FQGNSA. The CDR3 extends over 15 amino acids. V dropped 5 bases and J dropped 3; count of bases not matched to a gene: 4.

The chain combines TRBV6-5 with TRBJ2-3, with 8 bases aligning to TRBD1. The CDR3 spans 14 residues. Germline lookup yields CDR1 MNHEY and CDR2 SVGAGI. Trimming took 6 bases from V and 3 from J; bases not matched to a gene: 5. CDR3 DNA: TGTGCCAGCAGCTGGGACAGGAAAACAGATACGCAGTATTTT. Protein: CASSWDRKTDTQYF.

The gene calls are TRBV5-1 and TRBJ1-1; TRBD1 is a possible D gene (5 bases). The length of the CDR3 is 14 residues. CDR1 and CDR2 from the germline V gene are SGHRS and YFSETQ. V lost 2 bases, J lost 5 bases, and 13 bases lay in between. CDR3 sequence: CASSLVGEGTEAFF. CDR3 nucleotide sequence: TGCGCCAGCAGCTTAGTAGGGGAGGGGACTGAAGCTTTCTTT.

The DNA of the CDR3 is TGTGCCAGTAGTTTACAGGGGGCATCGAATGAGCAGTTCTTC. This codes for CASSLQGASNEQFF. The rearrangement links TRBV19 to TRBJ2-1; 9 bases match TRBD1. The germline CDR1 and CDR2 sequences are LNHDA and SQIVND (reference sequence). The CDR3 extends over 14 amino acids. V was clipped by 5 bases and J by 7 bases; unmatched bases: 6.

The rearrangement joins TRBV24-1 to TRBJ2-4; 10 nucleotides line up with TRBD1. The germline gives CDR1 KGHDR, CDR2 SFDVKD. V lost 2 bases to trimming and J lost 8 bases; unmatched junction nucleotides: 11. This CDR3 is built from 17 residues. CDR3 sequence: CATSDSNGQGVLYIQYF. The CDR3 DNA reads TGTGCCACCAGTGATTCGAACGGACAGGGGGTTTTGTACATTCAGTACTTC.

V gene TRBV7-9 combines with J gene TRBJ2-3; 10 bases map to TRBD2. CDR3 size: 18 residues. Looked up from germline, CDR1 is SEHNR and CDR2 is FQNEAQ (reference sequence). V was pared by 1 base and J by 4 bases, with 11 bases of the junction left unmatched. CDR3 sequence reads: CASSLVRSSGSMSDTQYF. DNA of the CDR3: TGTGCCAGCAGCTTAGTTAGGTCTAGCGGGAGTATGTCAGATACGCAGTATTTT.

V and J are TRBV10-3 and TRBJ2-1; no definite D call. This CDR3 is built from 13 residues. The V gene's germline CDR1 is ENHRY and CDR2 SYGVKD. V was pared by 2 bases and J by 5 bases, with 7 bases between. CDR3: CAISEERDNEQFF. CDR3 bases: TGTGCCATCAGTGAGGAGCGAGACAATGAGCAGTTCTTC.